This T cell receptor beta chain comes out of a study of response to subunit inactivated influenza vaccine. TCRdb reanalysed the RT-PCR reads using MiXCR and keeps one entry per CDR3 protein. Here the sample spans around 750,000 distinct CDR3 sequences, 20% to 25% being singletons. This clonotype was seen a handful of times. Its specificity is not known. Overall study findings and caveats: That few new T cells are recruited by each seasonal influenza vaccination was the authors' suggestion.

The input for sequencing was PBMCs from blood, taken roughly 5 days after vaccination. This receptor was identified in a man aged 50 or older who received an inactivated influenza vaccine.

The DNA of the CDR3 is TGTGCCACCAGCGCCGGGACAGCGAACACCGGGGAGCTGTTTTTT. Amino acid sequence: CATSAGTANTGELFF. The chain employs TRBV15 and TRBJ2-2, with 7 bases that match TRBD1. Germline-derived CDR1 and CDR2 are LNHNV and YYDKDF (reference sequence). The CDR3 spans 15 residues. The trim removed 5 bases at V and 0 bases at J, leaving 3 bases unmatched.